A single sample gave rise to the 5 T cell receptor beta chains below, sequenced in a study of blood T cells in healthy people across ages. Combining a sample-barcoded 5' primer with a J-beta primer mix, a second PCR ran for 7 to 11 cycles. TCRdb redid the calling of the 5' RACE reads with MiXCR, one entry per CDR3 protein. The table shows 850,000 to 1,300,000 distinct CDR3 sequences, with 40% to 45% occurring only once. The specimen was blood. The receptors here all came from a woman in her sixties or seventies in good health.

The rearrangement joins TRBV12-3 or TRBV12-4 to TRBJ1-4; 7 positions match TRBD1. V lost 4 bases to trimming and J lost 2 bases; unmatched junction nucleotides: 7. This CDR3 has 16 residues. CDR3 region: CASSSPGQATNEKLFF. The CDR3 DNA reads TGTGCCAGCAGTTCCCCCGGACAGGCCACTAATGAAAAACTGTTTTTT.

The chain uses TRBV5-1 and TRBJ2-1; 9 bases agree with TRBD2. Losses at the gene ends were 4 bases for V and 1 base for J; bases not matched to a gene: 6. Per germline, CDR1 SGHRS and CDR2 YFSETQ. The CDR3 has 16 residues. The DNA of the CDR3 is TGCGCCAGCAGCACTCTTCTAGCGGGGTCCTACAATGAGCAGTTCTTC. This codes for CASSTLLAGSYNEQFF.

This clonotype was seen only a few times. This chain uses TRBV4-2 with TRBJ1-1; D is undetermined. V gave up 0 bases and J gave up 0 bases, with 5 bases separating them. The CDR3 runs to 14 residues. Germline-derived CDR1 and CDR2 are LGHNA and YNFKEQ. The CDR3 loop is CASSQEWVNTEAFF. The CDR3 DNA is TGTGCCAGCAGCCAAGAGTGGGTGAACACTGAAGCTTTCTTT.

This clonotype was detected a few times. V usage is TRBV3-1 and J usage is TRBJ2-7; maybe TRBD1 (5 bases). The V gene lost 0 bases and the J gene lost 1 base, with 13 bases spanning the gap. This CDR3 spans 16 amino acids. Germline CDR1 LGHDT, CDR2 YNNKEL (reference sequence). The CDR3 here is CASSQDWVAGSYEQYF. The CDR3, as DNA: TGTGCCAGCAGCCAAGATTGGGTGGCAGGGTCCTACGAGCAGTACTTC.

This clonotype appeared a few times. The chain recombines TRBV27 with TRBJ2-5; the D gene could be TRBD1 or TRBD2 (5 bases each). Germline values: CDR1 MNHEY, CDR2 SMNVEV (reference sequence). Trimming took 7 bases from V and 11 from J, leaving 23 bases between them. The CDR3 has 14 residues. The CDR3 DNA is TGTGCCAGCATGGGGCCCGTTGCCAGGGACGGGCAGTACTTC. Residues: CASMGPVARDGQYF.